This is a list of T cell receptor beta chains from one sample in a study of cytomegalovirus exposure and HLA in healthy donors. TCRdb's table, derived via immunoSEQ multiplex PCR, lists solely in-frame clones and lacks some. The sample lists around 120,000 clones, around three quarters seen once, with 1.5% to 2% in the top ten. Sequences were obtained from PBMCs. Every receptor here comes from a man younger than 35 in good health and CMV-seronegative. CDR3s include the opening cysteine and the closing phenylalanine or tryptophan. Each record gives: V gene, clone size, D gene, J gene, CDR3 protein, CDR3 DNA. The D gene is left open where the match is weak. Clone size is given for some rows only: seen once, a few or many times, or a class if the clone is expanded.

>TRBV6-5|.|TRBD1|TRBJ2-7
CASSSTGLGNEQYF
TGTGCCAGCAGTTCGACAGGGCTGGGGAACGAGCAGTACTTC
>TRBV5-6|once|.|TRBJ1-6
CASSLLSGHNSPLHF
TGTGCCAGCAGCTTGTTGAGCGGACATAATTCACCCCTCCACTTT
>TRBV7-8|.|TRBD2|TRBJ2-7
CASSPRTSGGTYEQYF
TGTGCCAGCAGCCCCCGAACTAGCGGGGGGACCTACGAGCAGTACTTC
>TRBV11-2|.|TRBD2|TRBJ2-7
CASSLRLAGGYEQYF
TGTGCCAGCAGCTTACGTCTTGCGGGAGGGTACGAGCAGTACTTC
>TRBV19|.|.|TRBJ2-1
CASSGQGYNEQFF
TGTGCCAGTAGTGGGCAGGGTTACAATGAGCAGTTCTTC
>TRBV4-1|few|.|TRBJ1-2
CASSQDPGLNGYTF
TGCGCCAGCAGCCAAGATCCAGGGCTGAATGGCTACACCTTC
>TRBV6-5|once|.|TRBJ2-2
CASMGASADTGELFF
TGTGCCAGCATGGGGGCCAGCGCGGACACCGGGGAGCTGTTTTTT
>TRBV7-8|.|TRBD2|TRBJ2-1
CASGGGSWVNEQFF
TGTGCCAGCGGGGGGGGAAGCTGGGTCAATGAGCAGTTCTTC
>TRBV5-1|.|TRBD2|TRBJ2-3
CASSLTSGIKDTQYF
TGCGCCAGCAGCTTGACTAGCGGGATTAAAGATACGCAGTATTTT
>TRBV11-3|once|TRBD1|TRBJ2-3
CASSLEETGVPSKQYF
TGTGCCAGCAGCCTGGAAGAGACAGGGGTCCCCTCTAAGCAGTATTTT
>TRBV5-1|few|TRBD1|TRBJ1-1
CASRPTGWAPVVAFF
TGCGCCAGCAGACCGACAGGGTGGGCCCCTGTTGTAGCTTTCTTT
>TRBV10-3|.|.|TRBJ2-1
CAISEGRKGNEQFF
TGTGCCATCAGTGAAGGCAGGAAGGGGAATGAGCAGTTCTTC
>TRBV7-8|.|.|TRBJ1-2
CASSPQTSGAYGYTF
TGTGCCAGCAGCCCCCAAACATCAGGGGCCTATGGCTACACCTTC
>TRBV2|.|.|TRBJ1-2
CASIQHALQDGYTF
TGTGCCAGCATCCAGCACGCTCTCCAGGATGGCTACACCTTC
>TRBV5-1|.|.|TRBJ2-1
CASSLGREPFF
TGCGCCAGCAGCTTGGGACGGGAACCGTTCTTC
>TRBV6-5|few|.|TRBJ1-2
CASSYLGGSGYTF
TGTGCCAGCAGTTACTTGGGGGGTAGTGGCTACACCTTC
>TRBV30|.|.|TRBJ1-1
CAWSVWQGPGVAEAFF
TGTGCCTGGAGTGTATGGCAGGGGCCAGGGGTCGCTGAAGCTTTCTTT
>TRBV5-1|few|.|TRBJ1-6
CASSGQEFLSPLHF
TGCGCCAGCAGCGGACAAGAATTCCTTTCACCCCTCCACTTT
>TRBV5-5|.|.|TRBJ2-1
CASSSLLRVKFF
TGTGCCAGCAGCTCACTGTTACGTGTAAAGTTCTTC
>TRBV6-5|.|.|TRBJ2-1
CASSQLDWNEQFF
TGTGCCAGCAGCCAACTAGACTGGAACGAGCAGTTCTTC
>TRBV5-1|.|TRBD1|TRBJ1-1
CASSLQQGGEAFF
TGCGCCAGCAGCTTACAACAGGGGGGTGAAGCTTTCTTT
>TRBV6-5|once|.|TRBJ2-7
CASKGGRAQYF
TGTGCCAGCAAAGGGGGACGTGCGCAGTACTTC
>TRBV11-2|.|TRBD1|TRBJ2-2
CASSVDRYTGELFF
TGTGCCAGCAGTGTGGACAGGTACACCGGGGAGCTGTTTTTT
>TRBV19|.|.|TRBJ2-1
CASSAGSLYNEQFF
TGTGCCAGTAGTGCCGGGAGTTTATACAATGAGCAGTTCTTC
>TRBV10-3|.|.|TRBJ2-3
CAISESVKRVWDTQYF
TGTGCCATCAGTGAGTCGGTGAAACGGGTGTGGGATACGCAGTATTTT
>TRBV7-2|.|TRBD2|TRBJ2-7
CASSLSVLAGAYEQYF
TGTGCCAGCAGCTTATCTGTCCTAGCGGGAGCCTACGAGCAGTACTTC
>TRBV7-7|.|.|TRBJ2-1
CASSLEQGSYNEQFF
TGTGCCAGCAGCTTAGAGCAGGGGTCGTACAATGAGCAGTTCTTC
>TRBV18|once|.|TRBJ2-7
CASSLQDTNYEQYF
TGTGCCAGCTCACTACAGGACACCAACTACGAGCAGTACTTC
>TRBV30|.|TRBD2|TRBJ2-7
CAWSLAGGYEQYF
TGTGCCTGGAGCCTAGCGGGAGGCTACGAGCAGTACTTC
>TRBV5-1|.|TRBD2|TRBJ2-3
CASRAGDRLRTDTQYF
TGCGCCAGCAGGGCGGGAGATCGATTAAGGACAGATACGCAGTATTTT
>TRBV5-6|.|.|TRBJ1-2
CASSLVGYGYTF
TGTGCCAGCAGCTTGGTCGGGTATGGCTACACCTTC
>TRBV6-5|once|.|TRBJ2-1
CASSSGLYNEQFF
TGTGCCAGCAGTTCAGGGCTCTACAATGAGCAGTTCTTC